A single sample is the source of the 12 T cell receptor beta chains below, sequenced in a study of blood T cell repertoires in COVID-19. TCRdb keeps only in-frame clones here, not all; method: immunoSEQ multiplex PCR. The sample lists 250,000 to 300,000 clones; roughly 80% were seen once. Sequenced input: PBMCs or T cells enriched from blood (not recorded which). These receptors all come from a man aged 40-50 years who had been exposed to COVID-19.

A single count supports this clone. This CDR3 is CASSLDLKETQYF. As DNA, the CDR3 is TGTGCCAGCAGCTTAGACTTAAAAGAGACCCAGTACTTC. V and J are TRBV11-1 and TRBJ2-5; D unresolved. The ends were cut back, 1 base at V and 3 bases at J, with 6 bases in the middle. The CDR3 length is 13 residues. The germline gives CDR1 SGHAT, CDR2 FQDESV (reference sequence).

This clone was observed a few times. The chain joins TRBV7-2 to TRBJ1-2, with 10 bases matching TRBD1. Germline CDR1 is SGHTA and CDR2 is FQGNSA. This CDR3 is built from 15 residues. The V gene end was trimmed by 2 bases and the J gene end by 8 bases; junction bases not matched to a gene: 8. CDR3 in amino acids: CASSLRWDRGGGYTF. CDR3 coding DNA: TGTGCCAGCAGCTTAAGGTGGGACAGGGGAGGCGGCTACACCTTC.

Of note for this clone: This sample includes further DNA sequences coding for the same CDR3. The chain carries TRBV6-5 and TRBJ2-5, with D tentatively TRBD2 (6 bases). V was pared by 4 bases and J by 1 base, with 7 bases between. This CDR3 comprises 13 residues. CDR1 is MNHEY and CDR2 is SVGAGI in the germline V gene. CDR3 sequence: CASSFSGQETQYF. CDR3 nucleotide sequence: TGTGCCAGCAGTTTTAGCGGCCAAGAGACCCAGTACTTC.

This clone came up a few times. This rearrangement joins TRBV3-1 (or the pseudogene TRBV3-2) to TRBJ1-2, with D uncertain. V gave up 3 bases and J gave up 3 bases, with 11 bases separating them. Germline V CDR1 and CDR2: LGHDT, YNNKEL (reference sequence). This CDR3 has 14 amino acids. CDR3 loop: CASSHEGLDYGYTF. CDR3 bases: TGTGCCAGCAGCCACGAGGGTCTCGACTATGGCTACACCTTC.

The chain has TRBV7-8 and TRBJ2-1; TRBD2 agrees at 9 bases. This CDR3 spans 16 amino acids. Trimming cost V 5 bases and J 1 base; bases outside gene matches: 6. Germline CDR1 is SGHVS and CDR2 is FQNEAQ. CDR3 sequence reads: CASSGLAGASYNEQFF. The CDR3 coding sequence is TGTGCCAGCAGCGGTTTAGCGGGAGCATCCTACAATGAGCAGTTCTTC.

This rearrangement joins TRBV7-9 to TRBJ2-3; TRBD2 aligns across 11 bases. The CDR3 is made up of 15 amino acids. V lost 5 bases to trimming and J lost 7 bases; unmatched junction nucleotides: 8. Germline values: CDR1 SEHNR, CDR2 FQNEAQ (reference sequence). The CDR3 DNA sequence: TGTGCCAGCAGCCCGACTAGCGGGGTCTCTTATACGCAGTATTTT. Amino acid sequence: CASSPTSGVSYTQYF.

The CDR3 spells CASSFAGADKNIQYF. The DNA for the CDR3 is TGCGCCAGCAGCTTCGCAGGGGCCGACAAAAACATTCAGTACTTC. The chain couples TRBV5-1 to TRBJ2-4; D may be TRBD1 (6 bases). V was cut by 2 bases and J by 3 bases, with 12 bases left in between. The CDR3 length is 15 residues. Germline lookup yields CDR1 SGHRS and CDR2 YFSETQ.

The V and J genes are TRBV7-2 and TRBJ1-3, with D uncertain. Germline-derived CDR1 and CDR2 are SGHTA and FQGNSA. This CDR3 is built from 14 residues. Trimming left V 4 bases short and J 0 bases short, with 7 bases between. CDR3 sequence (DNA): TGTGCCAGCAGCTATAGTCTCTCTGGAAACACCATATATTTT. Encoded protein: CASSYSLSGNTIYF. Full variable domain (outside the CDR3, taken from reference TRBV7-2 and TRBJ1-3): GAGVSQSPSNKVTEKGKDVELRCDPISGHTALYWYRQSLGQGLEFLIYFQGNSAPDKSGLPSDRFSAERTGGSVSTLTIQRTQQEDSAVYLCASSYSLSGNTIYFGEGSWLTVV.

V usage is TRBV7-6 and J usage is TRBJ1-2, with 10 bases that match TRBD1. This CDR3 has 13 amino acids. The germline V gene encodes CDR1 SGHVS and CDR2 FNYEAQ. Unmatched junction bases numbered 5, after V lost 6 bases and J lost 7 bases. The CDR3 protein is CASSLGDRGGYTF. CDR3 DNA: TGTGCCAGCAGTCTTGGGGACAGGGGTGGCTACACCTTC.

The V and J genes are TRBV3-1 (or the pseudogene TRBV3-2) and TRBJ1-2, with D perhaps TRBD1 (5 bases). Germline lookup yields CDR1 LGHDT and CDR2 YNNKEL (reference sequence). The CDR3 has 14 amino acids. The ends were cut back, 0 bases at V and 7 bases at J, with 12 bases in the middle. In DNA, the CDR3 is TGTGCCAGCAGCCAAGACGGGGGGTATTCTGGCTACACCTTC. It specifies CASSQDGGYSGYTF.

The chain combines TRBV5-1 with TRBJ2-1, with D unresolved. V lost 3 bases, J lost 7 bases, and 14 bases lay in between. The CDR3 is 14 residues long. In germline, CDR1 is SGHRS, CDR2 YFSETQ. As DNA, the CDR3 is TGCGCCAGCAGCTCTGGAGTGGTACGGAATGAGCAGTTCTTC. Translated: CASSSGVVRNEQFF.

The chain recombines TRBV27 with TRBJ2-7, with D possibly TRBD1 on 5 matching bases. CDR3 length: 14 residues. Germline V gene sequence: CDR1 MNHEY, CDR2 SMNVEV (reference sequence). Deletions cut 3 bases from V and 7 bases from J, with 16 bases between. The CDR3 reads CASSLGRAPVEQYF. CDR3 nucleotide sequence: TGTGCCAGCAGTTTGGGCAGGGCCCCTGTAGAGCAGTACTTC.